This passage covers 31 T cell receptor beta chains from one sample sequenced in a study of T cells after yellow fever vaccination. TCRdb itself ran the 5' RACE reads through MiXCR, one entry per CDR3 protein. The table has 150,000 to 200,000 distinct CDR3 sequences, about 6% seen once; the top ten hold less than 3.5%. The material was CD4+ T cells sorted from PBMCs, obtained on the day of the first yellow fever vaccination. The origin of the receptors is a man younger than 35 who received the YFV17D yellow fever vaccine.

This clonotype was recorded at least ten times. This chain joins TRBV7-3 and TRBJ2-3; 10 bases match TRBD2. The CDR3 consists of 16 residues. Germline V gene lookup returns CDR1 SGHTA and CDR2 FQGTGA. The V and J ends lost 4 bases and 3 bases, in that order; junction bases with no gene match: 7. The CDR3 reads CASSSQAGGPTDTQYF. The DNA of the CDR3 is TGTGCCAGCAGCTCCCAAGCGGGGGGGCCGACAGATACGCAGTATTTT. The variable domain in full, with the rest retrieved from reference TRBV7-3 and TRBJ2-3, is GAGVSQTPSNKVTEKGKYVELRCDPISGHTALYWYRQSLGQGPEFLIYFQGTGAADDSGLPNDRFFAVRPEGSVSTLKIQRTERGDSAVYLCASSSQAGGPTDTQYFGPGTRLTVL.

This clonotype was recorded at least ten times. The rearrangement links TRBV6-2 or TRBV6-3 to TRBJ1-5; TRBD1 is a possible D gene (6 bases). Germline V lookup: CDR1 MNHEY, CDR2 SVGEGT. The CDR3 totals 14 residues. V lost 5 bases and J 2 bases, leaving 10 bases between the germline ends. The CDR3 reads CASSAGAGNQPQHF. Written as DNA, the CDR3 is TGTGCCAGCAGTGCAGGGGCAGGCAATCAGCCCCAGCATTTT.

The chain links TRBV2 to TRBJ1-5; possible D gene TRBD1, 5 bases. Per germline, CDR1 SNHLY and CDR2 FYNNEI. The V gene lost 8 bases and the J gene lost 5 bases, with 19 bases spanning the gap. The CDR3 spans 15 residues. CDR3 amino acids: CASALRRGGDQPQHF. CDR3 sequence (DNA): TGTGCCAGCGCACTCCGCCGGGGAGGGGATCAGCCCCAGCATTTT.

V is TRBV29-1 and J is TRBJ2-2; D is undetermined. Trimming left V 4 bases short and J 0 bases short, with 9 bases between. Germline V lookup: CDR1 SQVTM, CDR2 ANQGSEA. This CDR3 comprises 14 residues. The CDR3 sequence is CSVVPDPNTGELFF. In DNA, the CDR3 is TGCAGCGTTGTTCCAGACCCGAACACCGGGGAGCTGTTTTTT.

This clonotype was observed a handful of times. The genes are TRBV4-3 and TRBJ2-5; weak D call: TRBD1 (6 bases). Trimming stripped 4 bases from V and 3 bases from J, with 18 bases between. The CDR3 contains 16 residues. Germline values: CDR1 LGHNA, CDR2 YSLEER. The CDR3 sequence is CASSLLPGDTKETQYF. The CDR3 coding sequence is TGCGCCAGCAGCCTTCTCCCTGGGGACACGAAAGAGACCCAGTACTTC.

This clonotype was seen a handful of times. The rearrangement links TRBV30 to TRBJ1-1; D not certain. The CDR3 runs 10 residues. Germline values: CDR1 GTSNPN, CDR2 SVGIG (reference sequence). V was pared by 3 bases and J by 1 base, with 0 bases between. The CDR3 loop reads CAWRNTEAFF. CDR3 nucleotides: TGTGCCTGGAGGAACACTGAAGCTTTCTTT.

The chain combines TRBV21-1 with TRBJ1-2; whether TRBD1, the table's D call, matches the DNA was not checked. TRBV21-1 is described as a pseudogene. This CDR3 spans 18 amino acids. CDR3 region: CASSKDQFGGTENYGYTF. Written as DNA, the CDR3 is TGTGCCAGCAGCAAAGATCAGTTTGGGGGGACGGAAAACTATGGCTACACCTTC.

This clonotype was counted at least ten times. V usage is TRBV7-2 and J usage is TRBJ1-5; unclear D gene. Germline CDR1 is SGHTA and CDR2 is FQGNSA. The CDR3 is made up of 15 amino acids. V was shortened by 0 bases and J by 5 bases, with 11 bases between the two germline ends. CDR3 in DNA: TGTGCCAGCAGCTTAGCCGAGGGTTGGGATCAGCCCCAGCATTTT. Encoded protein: CASSLAEGWDQPQHF.

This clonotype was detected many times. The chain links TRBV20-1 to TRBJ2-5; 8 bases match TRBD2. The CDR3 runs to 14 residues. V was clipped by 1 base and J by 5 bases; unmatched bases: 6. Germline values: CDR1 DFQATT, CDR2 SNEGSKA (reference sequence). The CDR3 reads CSARARGGFETQYF. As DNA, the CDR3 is TGCAGTGCTAGAGCCCGCGGGGGGTTTGAGACCCAGTACTTC.

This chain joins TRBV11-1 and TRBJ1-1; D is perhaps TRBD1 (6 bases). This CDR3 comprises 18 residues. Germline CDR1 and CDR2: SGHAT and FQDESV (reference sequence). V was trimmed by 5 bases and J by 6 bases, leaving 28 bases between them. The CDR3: CASSPLRGLTGKGAEAFF. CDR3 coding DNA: TGTGCCAGCAGCCCCTTAAGGGGGTTAACCGGGAAAGGGGCTGAAGCTTTCTTT.

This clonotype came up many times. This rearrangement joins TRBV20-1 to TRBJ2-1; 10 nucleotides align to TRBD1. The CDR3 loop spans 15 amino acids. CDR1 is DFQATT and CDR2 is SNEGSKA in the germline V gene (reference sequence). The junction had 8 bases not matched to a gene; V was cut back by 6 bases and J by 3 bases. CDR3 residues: CSANTDRGLYNEQFF. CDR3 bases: TGCAGTGCAAACACCGACAGGGGGCTCTACAATGAGCAGTTCTTC.

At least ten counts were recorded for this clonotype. The CDR3 reads CASSLAKGTTEAFF. The CDR3 DNA sequence: TGTGCCAGCAGCTTAGCGAAAGGGACCACTGAAGCTTTCTTT. This rearrangement joins TRBV7-9 to TRBJ1-1; TRBD1 is a possible D gene (5 bases). V was clipped by 0 bases and J by 4 bases, with 9 bases between them. The CDR3 runs to 14 residues. Germline CDR1 reads SEHNR; CDR2 reads FQNEAQ (reference sequence).

The CDR3 DNA reads TGTGCCAGCAGCAAAATGACAGGGGAGAATGAGCAGTTCTTC. The encoded protein is CASSKMTGENEQFF. V usage is TRBV7-8 and J usage is TRBJ2-1, with TRBD1 matching over 8 bases. The germline V gene encodes CDR1 SGHVS and CDR2 FQNEAQ. With 5 bases clipped from V and 7 bases from J, the junction kept 7 bases outside the gene matches. The CDR3 sequence is 14 residues long.

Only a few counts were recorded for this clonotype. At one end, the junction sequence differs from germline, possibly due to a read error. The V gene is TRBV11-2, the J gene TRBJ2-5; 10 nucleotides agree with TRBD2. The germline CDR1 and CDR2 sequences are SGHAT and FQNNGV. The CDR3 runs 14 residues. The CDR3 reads CASTLAGGQETQYF. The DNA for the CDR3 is TGTGCCAGCACCTTAGCGGGGGGACAGGAGACCCAGTACTTC.

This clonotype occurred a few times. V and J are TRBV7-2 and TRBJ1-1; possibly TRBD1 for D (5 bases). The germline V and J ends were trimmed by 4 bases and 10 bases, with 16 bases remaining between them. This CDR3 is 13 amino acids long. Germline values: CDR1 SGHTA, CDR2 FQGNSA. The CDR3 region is CASSWRWGGGAFF. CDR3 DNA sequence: TGTGCCAGCAGCTGGCGTTGGGGGGGGGGAGCTTTCTTT.

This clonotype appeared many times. In nucleotides, the CDR3 is TGCAGCGTCGCTAAGGGGTCCTCAGATAGCAATCAGCCCCAGCATTTT. Encoded protein: CSVAKGSSDSNQPQHF. The chain recombines TRBV29-1 with TRBJ1-5; D may be TRBD1 (5 bases). V dropped 6 bases and J dropped 0 bases, with 18 bases sitting between them. The CDR3 covers 16 residues. From germline, CDR1 is SQVTM and CDR2 ANQGSEA. The full variable domain, in which reference TRBV29-1 and TRBJ1-5 provide the parts outside the CDR3, is SAVISQKPSRDICQRGTSLTIQCQVDSQVTMMFWYRQQPGQSLTLIATANQGSEATYESGFVIDKFPISRPNLTFSTLTVSNMSPEDSSIYLCSVAKGSSDSNQPQHFGDGTRLSIL.

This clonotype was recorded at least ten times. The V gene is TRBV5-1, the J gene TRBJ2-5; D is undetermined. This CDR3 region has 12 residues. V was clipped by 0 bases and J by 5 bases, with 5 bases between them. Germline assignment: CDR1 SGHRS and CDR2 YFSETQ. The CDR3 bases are TGCGCCAGCAGCTTGGGAATCGAGACCCAGTACTTC. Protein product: CASSLGIETQYF.

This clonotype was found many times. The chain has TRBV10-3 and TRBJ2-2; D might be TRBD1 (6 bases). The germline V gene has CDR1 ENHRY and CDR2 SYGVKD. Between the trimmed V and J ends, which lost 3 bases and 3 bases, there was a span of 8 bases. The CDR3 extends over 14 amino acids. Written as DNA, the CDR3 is TGTGCCATCAGTGACCAGGGGTACACCGGGGAGCTGTTTTTT. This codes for CAISDQGYTGELFF.

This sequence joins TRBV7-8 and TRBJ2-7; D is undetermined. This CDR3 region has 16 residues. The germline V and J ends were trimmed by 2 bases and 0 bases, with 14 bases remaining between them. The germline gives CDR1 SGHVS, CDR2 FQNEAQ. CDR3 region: CASSLISSLSSYEQYV. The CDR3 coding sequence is TGTGCCAGCAGCTTAATATCCAGCCTGAGCTCCTACGAGCAGTACGTC.

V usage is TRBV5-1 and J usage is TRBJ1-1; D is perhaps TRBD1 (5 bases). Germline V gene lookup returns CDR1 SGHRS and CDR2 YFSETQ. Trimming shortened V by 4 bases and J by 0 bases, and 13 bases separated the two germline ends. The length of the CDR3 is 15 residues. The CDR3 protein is CASSRDGGMNTEAFF. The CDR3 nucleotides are TGCGCCAGCAGCCGAGATGGGGGTATGAACACTGAAGCTTTCTTT.

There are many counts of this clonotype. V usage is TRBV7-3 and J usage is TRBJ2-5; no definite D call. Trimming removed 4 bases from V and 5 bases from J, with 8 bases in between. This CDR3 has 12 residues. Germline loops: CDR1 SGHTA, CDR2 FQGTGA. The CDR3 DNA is TGTGCCAGCAGCTACGATCGGGAGACCCAGTACTTC. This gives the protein CASSYDRETQYF.

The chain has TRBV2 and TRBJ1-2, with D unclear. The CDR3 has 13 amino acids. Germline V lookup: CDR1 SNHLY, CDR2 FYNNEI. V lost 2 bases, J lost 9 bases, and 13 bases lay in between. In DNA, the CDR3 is TGTGCCAGCAGTGAAATTGGAGGTAGCCGCTACACCTTC. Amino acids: CASSEIGGSRYTF.

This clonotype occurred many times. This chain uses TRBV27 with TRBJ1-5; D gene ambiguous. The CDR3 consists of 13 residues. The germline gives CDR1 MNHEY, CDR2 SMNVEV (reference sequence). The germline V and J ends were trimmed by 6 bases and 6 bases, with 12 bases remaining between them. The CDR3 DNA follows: TGTGCCAGCAGACCCGCCTGGGGTCAGCCCCAGCATTTT. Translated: CASRPAWGQPQHF.

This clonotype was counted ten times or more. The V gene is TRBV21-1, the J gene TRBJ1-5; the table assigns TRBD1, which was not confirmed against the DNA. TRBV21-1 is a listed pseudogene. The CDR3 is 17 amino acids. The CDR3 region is CASSNHRVPQNNQPQHF. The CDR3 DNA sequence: TGTGCCAGCAGCAACCACAGGGTCCCGCAAAACAATCAGCCCCAGCATTTT.

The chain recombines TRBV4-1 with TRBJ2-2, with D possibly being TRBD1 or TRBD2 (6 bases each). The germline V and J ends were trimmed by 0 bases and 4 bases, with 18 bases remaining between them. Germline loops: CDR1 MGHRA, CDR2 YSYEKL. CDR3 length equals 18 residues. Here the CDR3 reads CASSQEAWGASSTGELFF. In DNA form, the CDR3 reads TGCGCCAGCAGCCAAGAAGCTTGGGGGGCCTCGAGCACCGGGGAGCTGTTTTTT.

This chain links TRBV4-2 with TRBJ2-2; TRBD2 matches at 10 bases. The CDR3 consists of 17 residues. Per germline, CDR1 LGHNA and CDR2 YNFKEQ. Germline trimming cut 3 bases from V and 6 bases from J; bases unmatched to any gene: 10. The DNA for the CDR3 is TGTGCCAGCAGCCAGTCCTGGACTAGCGGTTCGGCCGGGGAGCTGTTTTTT. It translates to CASSQSWTSGSAGELFF.

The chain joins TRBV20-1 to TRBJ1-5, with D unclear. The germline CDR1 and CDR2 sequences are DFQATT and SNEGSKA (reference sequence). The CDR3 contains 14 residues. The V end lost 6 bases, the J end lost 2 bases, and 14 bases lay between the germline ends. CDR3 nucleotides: TGCAGTGCGGTGCCGGCGGGCGGCAATCAGCCCCAGCATTTT. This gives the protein CSAVPAGGNQPQHF.

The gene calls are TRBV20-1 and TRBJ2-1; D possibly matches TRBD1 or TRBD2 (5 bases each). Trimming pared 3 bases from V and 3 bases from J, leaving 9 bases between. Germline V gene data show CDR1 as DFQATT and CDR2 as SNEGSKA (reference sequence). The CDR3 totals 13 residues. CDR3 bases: TGCAGTGCTAGCGGGGCTGGCTACAATGAGCAGTTCTTC. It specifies CSASGAGYNEQFF.

The CDR3 reads CASSPDRDHNEQFF. CDR3 DNA sequence: TGCGCCAGCAGCCCGGACAGGGACCACAATGAGCAGTTCTTC. The V gene is TRBV4-1, the J gene TRBJ2-1; 8 bases align to TRBD1. Germline lookup yields CDR1 MGHRA and CDR2 YSYEKL. J lost 5 bases, V lost 4 bases, and 4 bases had no gene match. The CDR3 is 14 amino acids.

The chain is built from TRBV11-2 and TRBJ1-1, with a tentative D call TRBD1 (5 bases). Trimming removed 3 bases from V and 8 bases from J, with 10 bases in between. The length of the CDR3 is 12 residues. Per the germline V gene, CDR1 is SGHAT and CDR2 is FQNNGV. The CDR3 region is CASSFFGTEAFF. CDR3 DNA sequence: TGTGCCAGCAGCTTTTTCGGGACGGAAGCTTTCTTT. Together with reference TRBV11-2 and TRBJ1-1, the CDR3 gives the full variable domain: EAGVAQSPRYKIIEKRQSVAFWCNPISGHATLYWYQQILGQGPKLLIQFQNNGVVDDSQLPKDRFSAERLKGVDSTLKIQPAKLEDSAVYLCASSFFGTEAFFGQGTRLTVV.

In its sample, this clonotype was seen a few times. The CDR3 protein is CASSSTPGPQGGYIQYF. As DNA, the CDR3 is TGCGCCAGCAGCTCCACACCGGGACCCCAGGGAGGGTACATTCAGTACTTC. The rearrangement uses TRBV5-1 and TRBJ2-4, with 7 nucleotides matching TRBD2. V dropped 3 bases and J dropped 8; count of bases not matched to a gene: 17. The CDR3 extends over 17 amino acids. Germline V gene data show CDR1 as SGHRS and CDR2 as YFSETQ.